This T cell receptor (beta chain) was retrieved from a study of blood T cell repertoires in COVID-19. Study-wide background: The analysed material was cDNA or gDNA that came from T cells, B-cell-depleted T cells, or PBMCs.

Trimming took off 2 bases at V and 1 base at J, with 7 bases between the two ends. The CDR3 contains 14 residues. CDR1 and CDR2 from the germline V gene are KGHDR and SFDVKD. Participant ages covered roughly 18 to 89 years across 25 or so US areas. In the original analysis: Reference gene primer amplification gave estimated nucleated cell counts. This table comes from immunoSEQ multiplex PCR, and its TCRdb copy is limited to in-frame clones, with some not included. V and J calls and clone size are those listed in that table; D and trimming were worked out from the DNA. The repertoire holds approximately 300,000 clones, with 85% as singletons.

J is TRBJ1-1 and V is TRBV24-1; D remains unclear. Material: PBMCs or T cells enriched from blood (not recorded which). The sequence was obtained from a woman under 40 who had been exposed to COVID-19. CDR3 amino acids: CATSDSQENTEAFF. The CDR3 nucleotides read TGTGCCACCAGTGATTCTCAGGAGAACACTGAAGCTTTCTTT.